The following is a TCR beta chain sequence with its context. CDR1 and CDR2 from the germline V gene are MGHRA and YSYEKL. The CDR3 runs 16 residues. With 2 bases removed from V and 0 bases from J, the gap between germline ends came to 8 bases. The researchers produced TCR beta cDNA from roughly 500 ng total RNA with a constant-region primer. ARM-PCR, slightly modified, supplied the TCR beta libraries through three nested multiplex PCR rounds. Use of TRBV1-TRBV30 forward primers with a C-beta reverse primer characterized the first two PCR rounds, which lasted around 9 cycles each. TCRdb processed the multiplex PCR reads anew with MiXCR; each CDR3 protein has one entry. The sample contains roughly 180,000 distinct CDR3 sequences, over 45% of which appear only once. Germline DNA was extracted too, while blood RNA derived from unsorted whole blood. The source of the sample is a study of tumor-infiltrating lymphocytes in primary liver carcinoma. Study in general: Tumors, staged T1-T3 N0M0, spanned about 4.2 to 11 cm.

The source material was peripheral blood. This chain uses TRBV4-1 with TRBJ2-6, with D unresolved. The TCR comes from a man in his forties or fifties with primary liver carcinoma and hepatitis B virus infection. Here the CDR3 reads CASSQPSSSGANVLTF. CDR3 DNA: TGCGCCAGCAGCCAACCTTCCAGCTCTGGGGCCAACGTCCTGACTTTC.